This TCR beta chain came from a study of cytomegalovirus exposure and HLA in healthy donors. Broader study findings: Per a later analysis, 18,000 or so TCR beta sequences showed association with HLA alleles at 0.05 false discovery rate. Cytomegalovirus association was listed for around 170 TCR beta chains. In vitro data verified a few CMV-associated chains as specific for CMV antigens.

The germline V gene has CDR1 SGHAT and CDR2 FQNNGV. There are 14 residues in the CDR3. V trimming: 4 bases; J trimming: 9 bases; junction bases outside the gene matches: 6. Each donor was healthy, and each was a bone marrow donor. Worth noting for this clone: Its antigen is currently unknown.

PCR employed 60 Vbeta and 13 Jbeta primers. Generated by immunoSEQ multiplex PCR, the TCRdb table keeps only in-frame clones and is missing some. The sample includes about 160,000 clones, 85% of them seen just once. This rearrangement joins TRBV11-2 to TRBJ1-6; 7 positions agree with TRBD1. The sequence derives from a man younger than 30 in good health and CMV-seropositive. The sample was PBMCs. CDR3 loop: CASSSPDRASPLHF. The CDR3, as DNA: TGTGCCAGCAGCTCCCCTGACAGGGCTTCACCCCTCCACTTT.